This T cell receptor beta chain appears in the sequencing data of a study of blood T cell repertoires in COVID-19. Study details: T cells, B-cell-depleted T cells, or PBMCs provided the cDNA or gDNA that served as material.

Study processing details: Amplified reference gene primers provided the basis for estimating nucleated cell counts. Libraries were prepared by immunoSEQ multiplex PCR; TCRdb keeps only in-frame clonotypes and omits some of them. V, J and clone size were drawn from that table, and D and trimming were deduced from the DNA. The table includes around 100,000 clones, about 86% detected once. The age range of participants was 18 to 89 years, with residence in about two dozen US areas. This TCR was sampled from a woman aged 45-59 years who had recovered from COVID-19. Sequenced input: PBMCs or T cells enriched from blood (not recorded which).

This chain's CDR3 is CSVEPLTNYNEQFF. The CDR3 nucleotides read TGCAGCGTTGAACCCCTGACAAATTACAATGAGCAGTTCTTC. The J gene is TRBJ2-1, the V gene TRBV29-1; D not resolved. This CDR3 comprises 14 residues. Trimming cost V 2 bases and J 4 bases, with 12 bases left between them. CDR1 and CDR2 from the germline V gene are SQVTM and ANQGSEA.